A selection of T cell receptor beta chains follows, all from one sample in a study of T cells in Graves' hyperthyroidism and ophthalmopathy. Each CDR3 protein gets one entry after TCRdb re-called the multiplex PCR reads with MiXCR. The table lists 600,000 to 850,000 distinct CDR3 sequences, approximately 18% of them singletons. Sequencing input: blood. All receptors come from a woman in her fifties or sixties with Graves' hyperthyroidism that later progressed to Graves' ophthalmopathy. The CDR3 runs from the conserved cysteine through the conserved F or W.

cdr3_aa	v_call	j_call
CASGREFQAFF	TRBV2	TRBJ1-1
CASSQYHRAGELFF	TRBV4-1	TRBJ2-2
CASSQDGAYGYTF	TRBV4-2	TRBJ1-2
CASSFGTGNQETQYF	TRBV12-3/TRBV12-4	TRBJ2-5
CASSTDKNRERTDTQYF	TRBV5-4	TRBJ2-3
CASTKQGALATEAFF	TRBV12-3/TRBV12-4	TRBJ1-1
CASSPTGAGNQPQHF	TRBV5-1	TRBJ1-5
CASSDQLPYEQYF	TRBV2	TRBJ2-7
CASSFEGVTDWGNQPQHF	TRBV12-3/TRBV12-4	TRBJ1-5
CASSQPARGFNYGYTF	TRBV4-1	TRBJ1-2
CASSLGTPGAFF	TRBV7-9	TRBJ1-1
CASSYATPGRVQETQYF	TRBV6-2/TRBV6-3	TRBJ2-5
CASSVTGTGNQPQHF	TRBV9	TRBJ1-5
CASSSSQVSNEQFF	TRBV9	TRBJ2-1
CAWSVDRTEQFF	TRBV30	TRBJ2-1
CAGARAVYNEQFF	TRBV2	TRBJ2-1
CASSYAGGWQETQYF	TRBV6-2/TRBV6-3	TRBJ2-5
CASTPSGTPVGYGYTF	TRBV11-1	TRBJ1-2
CASTHPQGGGADTQYF	TRBV7-8	TRBJ2-3
CASSSGQGGGELFF	TRBV7-7	TRBJ2-2
CASSYTERGSSYEQYF	TRBV7-9	TRBJ2-7
CSARDERDPSGIYEQYF	TRBV20-1	TRBJ2-7
CASRRSSYNSPPHF	TRBV6-2/TRBV6-3	TRBJ1-6
CSVEDSGGQLEAFF	TRBV29-1	TRBJ1-1
CASSPPGTGRQPQHF	TRBV18	TRBJ1-5
CASSEVSGLDQPQHF	TRBV2	TRBJ1-5
CASSGQRAGGTDTQYF	TRBV11-2	TRBJ2-3
CASSGTGGLKTQYF	TRBV5-6	TRBJ2-5
CASSSLPSGGAGEQFF	TRBV9	TRBJ2-1
CASSLVGSQPQHF	TRBV5-1	TRBJ1-5
CASSPRIRLAGPRETQYF	TRBV12-3/TRBV12-4	TRBJ2-5
CASSLTAFSEQFF	TRBV7-9	TRBJ2-1
CSAREGQGHYNEQFF	TRBV20-1	TRBJ2-1
CASSHSYYSNQPQHF	TRBV3-1	TRBJ1-5
CASSPRGTPLDGYTF	TRBV5-1	TRBJ1-2
CASRRGDTEAFF	TRBV5-1	TRBJ1-1
CAISESLASPSYEQYF	TRBV10-3	TRBJ2-7
CASGRDVYSGANVLTF	TRBV2	TRBJ2-6
CASSFEGANQPQHF	TRBV5-5	TRBJ1-5
CSASYGGGPYNEQFF	TRBV20-1	TRBJ2-1
CASKLDRGLDTEAFF	TRBV6-1	TRBJ1-1
CASSRTSGDFGETQYF	TRBV12-3/TRBV12-4	TRBJ2-5
CASSLFGVVHTDDSYEQYF	TRBV5-1	TRBJ2-7
CASSPTAWTGVFYEQYF	TRBV18	TRBJ2-7
CASSFRRHYSNQPQHF	TRBV5-1	TRBJ1-5
CASSQVRDSTEAFF	TRBV3-1	TRBJ1-1
CATKDRGDTQYF	TRBV24-1	TRBJ2-3
CATSLRSWQPQHF	TRBV15	TRBJ1-5
CASSLGGTTYNSPLHF	TRBV5-1	TRBJ1-6
CASIRTQGDTEAFF	TRBV7-2	TRBJ1-1
CASSLVAGGSAGELFF	TRBV7-2	TRBJ2-2
CASSHAGKTLRPEASF	TRBV3-1	TRBJ1-1
CSLTRQGEAFF	TRBV29-1	TRBJ1-1
CASRNPAGGVTDTQYF	TRBV6-1	TRBJ2-3
CASSLTGTLPFHTF	TRBV7-9	TRBJ1-2